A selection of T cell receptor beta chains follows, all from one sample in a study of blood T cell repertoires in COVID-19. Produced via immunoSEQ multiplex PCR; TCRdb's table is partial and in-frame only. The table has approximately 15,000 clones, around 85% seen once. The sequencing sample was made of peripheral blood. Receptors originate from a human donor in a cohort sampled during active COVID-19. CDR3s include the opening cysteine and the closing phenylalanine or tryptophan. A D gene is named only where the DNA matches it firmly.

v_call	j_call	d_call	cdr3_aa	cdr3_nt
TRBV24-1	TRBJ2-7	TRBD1	CAAGTGDEQYF	TGTGCCGCTGGAACAGGGGACGAGCAGTACTTC
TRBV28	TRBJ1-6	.	CASSLSVTYNSPLHF	TGTGCCAGCAGTTTATCGGTCACTTATAATTCACCCCTCCACTTT
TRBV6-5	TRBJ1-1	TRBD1	CASRGQANTEAFF	TGTGCCAGCAGGGGACAGGCGAACACTGAAGCTTTCTTT
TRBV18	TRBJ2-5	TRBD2	CASSPRGGTQETQYF	TGTGCCAGCTCACCACGGGGGGGGACCCAAGAGACCCAGTACTTC
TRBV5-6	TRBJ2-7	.	CASSLEGGRVTYEQYF	TGTGCCAGCAGCTTGGAAGGGGGAAGGGTTACCTACGAGCAGTACTTC
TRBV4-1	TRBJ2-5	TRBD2	CASSPGTYLGLAEETQYF	TGCGCCAGCAGCCCAGGGACCTACCTTGGACTAGCAGAAGAGACCCAGTACTTC
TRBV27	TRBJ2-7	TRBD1	CASSAGTAYEQYF	TGTGCCAGCAGCGCCGGGACAGCCTACGAGCAGTACTTC
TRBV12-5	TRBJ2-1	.	CASGLVRRDSNEQFF	TGTGCTAGTGGTTTGGTAAGGCGGGACTCGAATGAGCAGTTCTTC
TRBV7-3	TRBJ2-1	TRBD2	CASSGTSGANEQFF	TGTGCCAGCAGCGGGACTAGCGGGGCTAATGAGCAGTTCTTC
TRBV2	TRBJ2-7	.	CASSEALDRVVRKQYF	TGTGCCAGCAGTGAAGCTTTAGACAGAGTTGTACGCAAGCAGTACTTC